What follows are 9 T cell receptor beta chains derived from one specimen sequenced in a study of T cells after yellow fever vaccination. TCRdb re-called the 5' RACE reads through MiXCR, storing one row per CDR3 protein. This sample has 300,000 to 400,000 distinct CDR3 sequences, with 3% to 4.5% found just once. Here the sequenced sample was PBMCs, taken 5 days after the yellow fever booster vaccination. The receptors stem from a man between 18 and 35 years old who received the YFV17D yellow fever vaccine.

This clonotype was counted between two and nine times. The chain joins TRBV12-5 to TRBJ1-4; D unresolved. Germline lookup yields CDR1 LGHNT and CDR2 FRNRAP. Deletions cut 6 bases from V and 0 bases from J, with 14 bases between. This CDR3 has 16 residues. The DNA for the CDR3 is TGTGCTAGTGGCCCGACAAGGGCTTCAACTAATGAAAAACTGTTTTTT. It codes for CASGPTRASTNEKLFF.

This clonotype was counted at least ten times. J is TRBJ1-6 and V is TRBV4-2; 7 bases line up with TRBD1. This CDR3 is built from 17 residues. V lost 1 base and J lost 10; bases outside the gene matches: 13. The germline CDR1 and CDR2 sequences are LGHNA and YNFKEQ. CDR3 amino acids: CASSQAGPTGARSPLHF. Written as DNA, the CDR3 is TGTGCCAGCAGCCAAGCCGGCCCCACAGGGGCACGGTCACCCCTCCACTTT.

This clonotype was seen a few times. The V and J genes are TRBV2 and TRBJ2-5; TRBD2 agrees at 8 bases. The germline V gene encodes CDR1 SNHLY and CDR2 FYNNEI. With 6 bases clipped from V and 3 bases from J, the junction kept 3 bases outside the gene matches. The CDR3 length is 13 residues. The CDR3, as DNA: TGTGCCAGCAGCCTGACTAGCGAAGAGACCCAGTACTTC. Encoded protein: CASSLTSEETQYF.

This clonotype was picked up many times. The genes are TRBV12-3 or TRBV12-4 and TRBJ1-5; 8 positions match TRBD1. Germline trimming cut 5 bases from V and 5 bases from J; bases unmatched to any gene: 5. This CDR3 is built from 14 residues. CDR3 sequence (DNA): TGTGCCAGCAGTGACGGGACAGGCCATCAGCCCCAGCATTTT. This codes for CASSDGTGHQPQHF.

This clonotype was seen many times. The chain links TRBV6-5 to TRBJ2-5, with D perhaps TRBD1 or TRBD2 (5 bases each). Germline V CDR1 and CDR2: MNHEY, SVGAGI. This CDR3 contains 14 residues. Trimming pared 4 bases from V and 1 base from J, leaving 10 bases between. The CDR3 loop reads CASSFSGTQETQYF. The CDR3 DNA reads as TGTGCCAGCAGTTTCTCCGGGACCCAAGAGACCCAGTACTTC.

V usage is TRBV14 and J usage is TRBJ1-2; D is unclear. This CDR3 is built from 15 residues. Germline lookup yields CDR1 SGHDN and CDR2 FVKESK. V was clipped by 4 bases and J by 8 bases, with 20 bases between them. The CDR3 coding sequence is TGTGCCAGCAGCCTTAACCCCCGGGATGTACAGGGCTACACCTTC. Translation gives CASSLNPRDVQGYTF. The whole variable domain, remainder taken from reference TRBV14 and TRBJ1-2, is EAGVTQFPSHSVIEKGQTVTLRCDPISGHDNLYWYRRVMGKEIKFLLHFVKESKQDESGMPNNRFLAERTGGTYSTLKVQPAELEDSGVYFCASSLNPRDVQGYTFGSGTRLTVV.

The sample holds a few counts of this clonotype. The V and J genes are TRBV24-1 and TRBJ2-3; D could derive from TRBD1 or TRBD2 (5 bases each). Trimming took off 5 bases at V and 2 bases at J, with 16 bases between the two ends. The CDR3 covers 16 residues. The germline V gene has CDR1 KGHDR and CDR2 SFDVKD. The CDR3: CATSGGRGPTTDTQYF. CDR3 in DNA: TGTGCCACCAGTGGAGGTCGGGGACCGACCACAGATACGCAGTATTTT.

J is TRBJ2-3 and V is TRBV7-8, with 9 bases that match TRBD1. The CDR3 covers 15 residues. The germline V gene encodes CDR1 SGHVS and CDR2 FQNEAQ. After removal of 3 bases from V and 6 bases from J, the junction contained 7 bases not matched to a gene. The CDR3 coding sequence is TGTGCCAGCAGCTTTGGGGGACAGGGATTGGATACGCAGTATTTT. Amino acid sequence: CASSFGGQGLDTQYF.

The chain employs TRBV7-3 and TRBJ2-7; maybe TRBD1 (5 bases). Germline CDR1 SGHTA, CDR2 FQGTGA. Between the trimmed V and J ends, which lost 3 bases and 7 bases, there was a span of 16 bases. The CDR3 has 14 amino acids. CDR3 in amino acids: CASSLGQPLSEQYF. The DNA for the CDR3 is TGTGCCAGCAGCTTGGGGCAGCCCCTTTCGGAGCAGTACTTC.